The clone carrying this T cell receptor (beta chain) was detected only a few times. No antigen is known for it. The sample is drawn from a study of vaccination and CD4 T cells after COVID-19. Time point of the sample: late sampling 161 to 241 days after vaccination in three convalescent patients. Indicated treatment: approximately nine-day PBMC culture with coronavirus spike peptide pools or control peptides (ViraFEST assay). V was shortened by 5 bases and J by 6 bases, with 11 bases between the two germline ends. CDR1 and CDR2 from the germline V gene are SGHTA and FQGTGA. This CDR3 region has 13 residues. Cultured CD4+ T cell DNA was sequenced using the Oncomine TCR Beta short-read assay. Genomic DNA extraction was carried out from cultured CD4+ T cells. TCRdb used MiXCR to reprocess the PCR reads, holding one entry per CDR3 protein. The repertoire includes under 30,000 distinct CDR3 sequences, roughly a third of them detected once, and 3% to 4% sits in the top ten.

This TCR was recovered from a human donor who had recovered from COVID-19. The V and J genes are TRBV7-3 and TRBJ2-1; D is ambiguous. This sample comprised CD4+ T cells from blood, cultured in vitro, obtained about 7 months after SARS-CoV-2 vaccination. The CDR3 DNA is TGTGCCAGCAGCCCGGACCCCGTCAATGAGCAGTTCTTC. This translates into CASSPDPVNEQFF.